These T cell receptor beta chains were read from a single sample in a study of neoadjuvant anti-PD-1 for oral cavity cancer. The method was immunoSEQ multiplex PCR; TCRdb's version includes in-frame clones alone and lacks a portion of them. The sample lists more than 13,000 clones, approximately 70% occurring once. This sample comprised PBMCs, obtained before nivolumab (anti-PD-1) treatment. These receptors all stem from a person aged 35-80 years with oral cavity squamous cell carcinoma. Each CDR3 is given with its conserved first and last residue. The D gene is left open where the match is weak. Some rows have no size entry. The others give once, few or many, or a class for an expanded clone.

v_gene	j_gene	abundance	d_gene	CDR3aa	CDR3nt
TRBV14	TRBJ2-7	NA	TRBD2	CASSQVAGGPYEQYF	TGTGCCAGCAGCCAAGTAGCGGGAGGACCTTACGAGCAGTACTTC
TRBV29-1	TRBJ1-3	NA	NA	CSGEGRSGNTIYF	TGCAGTGGTGAGGGTCGCTCTGGAAACACCATATATTTT
TRBV14	TRBJ2-3	NA	TRBD1	CASSQAWAGGKSDTQYF	TGTGCCAGCAGCCAAGCTTGGGCAGGGGGCAAGTCAGATACGCAGTATTTT
TRBV6-1	TRBJ2-3	NA	NA	CASPRLDTQYF	TGTGCCAGCCCCAGGTTGGATACGCAGTATTTT
TRBV7-6	TRBJ2-7	NA	NA	CASSLAGGTYEQYF	TGTGCCAGCAGCTTAGCGGGCGGGACCTACGAGCAGTACTTC
TRBV5-6	TRBJ1-5	NA	TRBD1	CASSLGQGGWNQPQHF	TGTGCCAGCAGCTTGGGTCAGGGGGGTTGGAATCAGCCCCAGCATTTT
TRBV28	TRBJ1-1	NA	NA	CASSLTDKEAFF	TGTGCCAGCAGTCTGACTGACAAGGAAGCTTTCTTT
TRBV5-1	TRBJ2-1	once	TRBD2	CASSPGTSGRDEQFF	TGCGCCAGCAGCCCCGGGACTAGCGGGAGAGATGAGCAGTTCTTC
TRBV6-1	TRBJ2-7	NA	NA	CASSELQATYEQYF	TGTGCCAGCAGTGAATTACAGGCCACCTACGAGCAGTACTTC
TRBV10-1	TRBJ2-2	NA	NA	CASSAGGLNTGELFF	TGCGCCAGCAGTGCAGGGGGACTTAACACCGGGGAGCTGTTTTTT
TRBV15	TRBJ1-1	once	NA	CATSRGTTNTEAFF	TGTGCCACCAGCAGGGGTACTACGAACACTGAAGCTTTCTTT
TRBV11-2	TRBJ1-6	NA	TRBD1	CASSPGTGTYNSPLHF	TGTGCCAGCAGCCCCGGGACAGGGACCTATAATTCACCCCTCCACTTT
TRBV4-2	TRBJ2-1	once	NA	CASSQGDMEHEQFF	TGTGCCAGCAGCCAAGGGGATATGGAGCATGAGCAGTTCTTC
TRBV4-2	TRBJ2-3	NA	NA	CASSQSPSGVETDTQYF	TGTGCCAGCAGCCAATCCCCTTCAGGGGTAGAAACAGATACGCAGTATTTT
TRBV4-2	TRBJ1-2	NA	NA	CASSQDPQGNYGYTF	TGTGCCAGCAGCCAAGACCCCCAGGGTAACTATGGCTACACCTTC
TRBV27	TRBJ2-1	NA	NA	CASIPNGGITGEQFF	TGTGCCAGCATTCCAAACGGGGGAATCACGGGTGAGCAGTTCTTC
TRBV10-3	TRBJ1-5	NA	TRBD1	CAIGQGNQPQHF	TGTGCCATCGGACAGGGCAATCAGCCCCAGCATTTT
TRBV30	TRBJ2-5	NA	NA	CAWSVTRPETQYF	TGTGCCTGGAGTGTAACTAGGCCGGAGACCCAGTACTTC
TRBV6-1	TRBJ2-2	NA	NA	CASSGTGPTGELFF	TGTGCCAGCAGTGGAACCGGGCCCACCGGGGAGCTGTTTTTT
TRBV5-1	TRBJ1-6	NA	TRBD1	CASRFDRGGSPLHF	TGCGCCAGCAGATTTGACAGGGGTGGTTCACCCCTCCACTTT
TRBV6-5	TRBJ1-1	NA	NA	CASSYSIFQETEAFF	TGTGCCAGCAGTTACTCTATCTTTCAGGAAACTGAAGCTTTCTTT
TRBV6-1	TRBJ2-3	NA	NA	CASSLTGRTDTQYF	TGTGCCAGCAGTCTAACAGGGAGGACAGATACGCAGTATTTT
TRBV15	TRBJ1-1	few	NA	CATSRNVNTEAFF	TGTGCCACCAGCAGGAATGTGAACACTGAAGCTTTCTTT
TRBV7-9	TRBJ1-2	NA	NA	CASTGPQGDYGYTF	TGTGCCAGCACCGGGCCTCAAGGTGACTATGGCTACACCTTC
TRBV27	TRBJ1-2	NA	TRBD1	CASRDRANYGYTF	TGTGCCAGCAGGGACAGGGCGAACTATGGCTACACCTTC
TRBV7-2	TRBJ2-2	once	NA	CASSLDSSTGELFF	TGTGCCAGCAGCTTAGACTCGAGCACCGGGGAGCTGTTTTTT
TRBV6-4	TRBJ2-3	few	NA	CASSDNDFTDTQYF	TGTGCCAGCAGTGACAATGACTTCACAGATACGCAGTATTTT
TRBV20-1	TRBJ1-3	NA	NA	CSARTLNTIYF	TGCAGTGCTAGAACACTAAACACCATATATTTT
TRBV6-1	TRBJ2-7	NA	NA	CASTLPGSYEQYF	TGTGCCAGCACCCTGCCGGGGTCCTACGAGCAGTACTTC
TRBV6-6	TRBJ2-4	few	NA	CASRATGDIQYF	TGTGCCAGCAGGGCTACGGGGGACATTCAGTACTTC
TRBV9	TRBJ2-3	NA	NA	CASSVSLVGSGTDTQYF	TGTGCCAGCAGCGTTAGCTTAGTCGGGTCTGGCACAGATACGCAGTATTTT
TRBV10-3	TRBJ1-4	NA	TRBD1	CATRGQVTNEKLFF	TGTGCCACAAGGGGACAGGTTACTAATGAAAAACTGTTTTTT
TRBV9	TRBJ1-2	NA	NA	CASSFRPGGDYGYTF	TGTGCCAGCAGCTTCCGACCGGGCGGCGACTATGGCTACACCTTC
TRBV5-1	TRBJ1-1	NA	NA	CASSLGAGYTEAFF	TGCGCCAGCAGCTTGGGGGCAGGGTACACTGAAGCTTTCTTT
TRBV28	TRBJ1-1	NA	TRBD1	CASSLFRGRNEAFF	TGTGCCAGCAGTTTGTTCAGGGGGAGGAATGAAGCTTTCTTT
TRBV28	TRBJ2-2	NA	NA	CASSQYSTGELFF	TGTGCCAGCTCCCAATATAGCACCGGGGAGCTGTTTTTT
TRBV28	TRBJ2-7	NA	NA	CASSLRGYHEQYF	TGTGCCAGCAGTTTACGAGGGTACCACGAGCAGTACTTC
TRBV28	TRBJ2-3	NA	NA	CASSLSGSLTDTQYF	TGTGCCAGCAGCCTGAGCGGGTCCCTCACAGATACGCAGTATTTT
TRBV2	TRBJ2-3	NA	NA	CASSYTDTQYF	TGTGCCAGCAGTTACACAGATACGCAGTATTTT
TRBV14	TRBJ1-4	few	NA	CASSQDAYREKLFF	TGTGCCAGCAGCCAAGATGCGTACAGGGAAAAACTGTTTTTT
TRBV6-5	TRBJ2-7	NA	TRBD2	CASSSHGTSGEEQYF	TGTGCCAGCAGTTCCCACGGGACTAGCGGGGAGGAGCAGTACTTC
TRBV29-1	TRBJ1-4	NA	NA	CSVDPGSGEKLFF	TGCAGCGTTGACCCCGGGTCCGGGGAAAAACTGTTTTTT
TRBV4-1	TRBJ1-6	NA	NA	CASSQAPPRFFNSPLHF	TGCGCCAGCAGCCAAGCCCCCCCGAGGTTCTTTAATTCACCCCTCCACTTT
TRBV7-6	TRBJ1-6	once	NA	CASSLGGLGSPLHF	TGTGCCAGCAGCTTAGGAGGGCTTGGTTCACCCCTCCACTTT
TRBV7-9	TRBJ1-6	NA	NA	CASSLYGGGYNSPLHF	TGTGCCAGCAGCTTGTACGGGGGCGGCTATAATTCACCCCTCCACTTT
TRBV7-7	TRBJ2-1	NA	NA	CASSRGLSSYNEQFF	TGTGCTAGCAGCCGGGGACTTAGCTCCTACAATGAGCAGTTCTTC
TRBV5-1	TRBJ2-7	once	NA	CASSLAAGYRYEQYF	TGCGCCAGCAGCTTGGCGGCAGGGTACCGTTACGAGCAGTACTTC
TRBV7-2	TRBJ1-5	few	NA	CASSFAPLGAGNQPQHF	TGTGCCAGCAGCTTCGCCCCGTTGGGGGCGGGTAATCAGCCCCAGCATTTT